The next 18 T cell receptor beta chains were all read from a single sample in a study of T cell responses to AZD1222 COVID-19 vaccine. Clones were sequenced by immunoSEQ multiplex PCR, and TCRdb holds only the in-frame ones, with some missing. The table includes roughly 180,000 clones, roughly nine tenths detected once. The sample in question was peripheral blood, obtained on day 0 of AZD1222 vaccination. These receptor sequences come from an adult in good health.

The DNA for the CDR3 is TGTGCCAGTAGTACCTTCAATGAGCAGTTCTTC. It codes for CASSTFNEQFF. This rearrangement joins TRBV19 to TRBJ2-1, with unresolved D. With 4 bases removed from V and 6 bases from J, the gap between germline ends came to 4 bases. CDR1 is LNHDA, CDR2 SQIVND, per germline (reference sequence). The CDR3 runs 11 residues.

The gene calls are TRBV9 and TRBJ1-3; no reliable D call. This CDR3 comprises 14 residues. Per germline, CDR1 SGDLS and CDR2 YYNGEE. The V and J ends lost 0 bases and 1 base respectively, with 5 bases between them. The CDR3 here is CASSVAESGNTIYF. The CDR3 nucleotides are TGTGCCAGCAGCGTAGCCGAGTCTGGAAACACCATATATTTT. Supplemented by reference TRBV9 and TRBJ1-3, the full variable domain reads DSGVTQTPKHLITATGQRVTLRCSPRSGDLSVYWYQQSLDQGLQFLIQYYNGEERAKGNILERFSAQQFPDLHSELNLSSLELGDSALYFCASSVAESGNTIYFGEGSWLTVV.

The V and J genes are TRBV7-6 and TRBJ2-7; D unclear. CDR1 is SGHVS, CDR2 FNYEAQ, per germline. V lost 6 bases and J lost 3, with 9 bases in between. The CDR3 has 12 amino acids. The CDR3 is CASSSVGYEQYF. The CDR3 region has the DNA TGTGCCAGCAGTTCCGTGGGCTACGAGCAGTACTTC.

This clone has a single count. The rearrangement joins TRBV19 to TRBJ1-2; D possibly corresponds to TRBD1 (5 bases). Germline V gene sequence: CDR1 LNHDA, CDR2 SQIVND (reference sequence). This CDR3 spans 15 amino acids. Trimming took off 3 bases at V and 6 bases at J, with 17 bases between the two ends. The CDR3 protein is CASSIGAGRGDGYTF. CDR3 DNA: TGTGCCAGTAGTATTGGAGCGGGGCGGGGTGATGGCTACACCTTC.

The chain joins TRBV15 to TRBJ1-2; D gene unclear. Per germline, CDR1 LNHNV and CDR2 YYDKDF (reference sequence). V was pared by 3 bases and J by 2 bases, with 7 bases between. The CDR3 length is 13 residues. CDR3 in DNA: TGTGCCACCAGCAGGCCGCCCAACTATGGCTACACCTTC. Its protein is CATSRPPNYGYTF. Full variable domain (missing parts from reference TRBV15 and TRBJ1-2): DAMVIQNPRYQVTQFGKPVTLSCSQTLNHNVMYWYQQKSSQAPKLLFHYYDKDFNNEADTPDNFQSRRPNTSFCFLDIRSPGLGDTAMYLCATSRPPNYGYTFGSGTRLTVV.

V and J are TRBV5-6 and TRBJ1-5, with D perhaps matching TRBD1 (5 bases). V dropped 0 bases and J dropped 1 base, with 11 bases sitting between them. CDR1 is SGHDT, CDR2 YYEEEE, per germline. The CDR3 runs to 16 residues. The CDR3 spells CASSLGGPLSNQPQHF. The CDR3 region has the DNA TGTGCCAGCAGCTTGGGGGGACCGCTGAGCAATCAGCCCCAGCATTTT.

The chain employs TRBV4-3 and TRBJ1-2, with D uncertain. Germline CDR1 and CDR2: LGHNA and YSLEER. The V end was cut by 0 bases, the J end by 2 bases, with 10 bases between. The CDR3 covers 15 residues. CDR3 coding DNA: TGCGCCAGCAGCCAAGAGTTAGGTCGCAACTATGGCTACACCTTC. Translated, it gives CASSQELGRNYGYTF.

This chain's CDR3 is CASSLLRIGELFF. CDR3 nucleotide sequence: TGTGCCAGCAGCCTGCTAAGGATCGGGGAGCTGTTTTTT. The rearrangement links TRBV3-1 (or the pseudogene TRBV3-2) to TRBJ2-2; D is ambiguous. Trimming left V 4 bases short and J 7 bases short, with 10 bases between. The CDR3 has 13 residues. The germline gives CDR1 LGHDT, CDR2 YNNKEL (reference sequence).

The chain combines TRBV7-2 with TRBJ1-1; D might be TRBD1 (5 bases). The CDR3 length is 14 residues. V was pared by 1 base and J by 2 bases, with 8 bases between. Germline CDR1 and CDR2: SGHTA and FQGNSA. CDR3 region: CASSLGGSNTEAFF. The CDR3 DNA follows: TGTGCCAGCAGCTTAGGGGGGTCCAACACTGAAGCTTTCTTT.

The chain carries TRBV11-2 and TRBJ1-1; D remains unclear. This CDR3 has 14 residues. Germline V lookup: CDR1 SGHAT, CDR2 FQNNGV. V shed 0 bases and J shed 3 bases, with 8 bases lying between them. The CDR3 DNA sequence: TGTGCCAGCAGCTTAGATCTCGGGGACACTGAAGCTTTCTTT. Its translation: CASSLDLGDTEAFF.

The V call is TRBV12-2, the J call TRBJ1-4; no DNA check was done on the table's D call, TRBD1. TRBV12-2 is a documented pseudogene. The CDR3 loop spans 13 amino acids. The CDR3 region is CASRLRGCEKLFF. Here the CDR3 DNA reads TGTGCAAGTCGCTTAAGGGGTTGTGAAAAACTGTTTTTT.

The CDR3 DNA sequence: TGCGCCAGCAGCTTGGTGGGACAGGAGTTGGGCTACACCTTC. Its protein product is CASSLVGQELGYTF. The chain employs TRBV5-1 and TRBJ1-2, with 8 positions matching TRBD1. CDR3 length equals 14 residues. Trimming took 0 bases from V and 8 from J; bases not matched to a gene: 6. Germline-derived CDR1 and CDR2 are SGHRS and YFSETQ.

This chain connects TRBV11-3 to TRBJ2-3; D remains ambiguous. Looked up from germline, CDR1 is SGHNT and CDR2 is YENEEA. The V and J ends lost 1 base and 0 bases respectively, with 14 bases between them. This CDR3 region has 17 residues. Here the CDR3 DNA reads TGTGCCAGCAGCTTAGGGTTGGGATCCCTCAGCACAGATACGCAGTATTTT. Translating gives CASSLGLGSLSTDTQYF. The whole variable domain, remainder taken from reference TRBV11-3 and TRBJ2-3, is EAGVVQSPRYKIIEKKQPVAFWCNPISGHNTLYWYLQNLGQGPELLIRYENEEAVDDSQLPKDRFSAERLKGVDSTLKIQPAELGDSAVYLCASSLGLGSLSTDTQYFGPGTRLTVL.

The chain recombines TRBV6-2 or TRBV6-3 with TRBJ2-5, with 8 bases lining up with TRBD2. Germline V gives CDR1 MNHEY, CDR2 SVGEGT. This CDR3 region has 17 residues. V shed 0 bases, J shed 1 base, and the junction held 7 bases outside the gene matches. The CDR3 sequence: CASSYSTAGGGQETQYF. The CDR3 bases are TGTGCCAGCAGTTACTCGACTGCGGGGGGAGGCCAAGAGACCCAGTACTTC.

The genes are TRBV7-2 and TRBJ2-5, with 13 bases that match TRBD2. The CDR3 consists of 16 residues. V shed 3 bases and J 5 bases; nucleotides not matched to a gene: 6. CDR1 is SGHTA and CDR2 is FQGNSA in the germline V gene. The CDR3 DNA is TGTGCCAGCAGCTTTATCCGGACTAGCGGGGGTGAGACCCAGTACTTC. As protein: CASSFIRTSGGETQYF.

V usage is TRBV4-2 and J usage is TRBJ1-1; no firm D call. Looked up from germline, CDR1 is LGHNA and CDR2 is YNFKEQ. V lost 6 bases and J 3 bases, leaving 11 bases between the germline ends. CDR3 length equals 13 residues. The DNA for the CDR3 is TGTGCCAGCAGTGCCGAGGCAGACACTGAAGCTTTCTTT. This gives the protein CASSAEADTEAFF.

This chain joins TRBV6-5 and TRBJ1-5, with 8 positions matching TRBD1. Germline V gives CDR1 MNHEY, CDR2 SVGAGI. The ends lost 6 bases at V and 0 bases at J; junction bases unmatched: 4. The CDR3 runs 15 residues. The CDR3 protein is CASSRTGLSNQPQHF. CDR3 nucleotide sequence: TGTGCCAGCAGCCGGACAGGGCTTAGCAATCAGCCCCAGCATTTT.

V is TRBV7-9 and J is TRBJ2-7; TRBD1 matches 8 bases. The CDR3 has 14 amino acids. V was clipped by 4 bases and J by 2 bases; unmatched bases: 4. The germline gives CDR1 SEHNR, CDR2 FQNEAQ (reference sequence). In nucleotides, the CDR3 is TGTGCCAGCAGCTCGACAGGGGAAGCCTACGAGCAGTACTTC. Translated: CASSSTGEAYEQYF.